The TCR beta chain under discussion was sequenced for a study of blood T cell repertoires in COVID-19. Study as a whole: The cDNA or gDNA used as material had been derived from T cells, B-cell-depleted T cells, or PBMCs.

How the authors handled the data: Using reference gene primer amplification, nucleated cell counts were estimated. Data came from immunoSEQ multiplex PCR; TCRdb stores just in-frame clones and leaves some out. The DNA was the basis for D and trimming; V, J and clone size are from that table. The profile shows about 160,000 clones, around 87% of them singletons. Germline V gene lookup returns CDR1 KGHDR and CDR2 SFDVKD. CDR3 length: 13 residues. Trimming pared 3 bases from V and 4 bases from J, leaving 9 bases between. Residents of 24 US areas, aged roughly 18 to 89 years, made up the participants. Cohorts were assigned according to the clinical history that participants reported.

J is TRBJ2-7 and V is TRBV24-1; D possibly corresponds to TRBD1 (5 bases). The sequence came from a woman between 45 and 65 years old who had recovered from COVID-19. The sequencing input was PBMCs or T cells enriched from blood (not recorded which). The CDR3 region is CATSDGSGYEQYF. DNA of the CDR3: TGTGCCACCAGTGATGGATCAGGGTACGAGCAGTACTTC.